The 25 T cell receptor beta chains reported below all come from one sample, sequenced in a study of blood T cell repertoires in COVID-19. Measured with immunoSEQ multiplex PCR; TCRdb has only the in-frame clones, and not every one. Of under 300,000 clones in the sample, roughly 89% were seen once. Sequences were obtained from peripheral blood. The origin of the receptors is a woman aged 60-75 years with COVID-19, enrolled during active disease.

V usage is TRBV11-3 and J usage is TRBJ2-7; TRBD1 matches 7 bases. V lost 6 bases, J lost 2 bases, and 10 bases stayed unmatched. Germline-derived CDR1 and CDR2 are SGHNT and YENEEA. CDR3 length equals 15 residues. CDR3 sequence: CASRRTGEAPYEQYF. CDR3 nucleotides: TGTGCCAGCAGGCGAACAGGGGAAGCGCCCTACGAGCAGTACTTC. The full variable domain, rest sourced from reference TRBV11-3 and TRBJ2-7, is EAGVVQSPRYKIIEKKQPVAFWCNPISGHNTLYWYLQNLGQGPELLIRYENEEAVDDSQLPKDRFSAERLKGVDSTLKIQPAELGDSAVYLCASRRTGEAPYEQYFGPGTRLTVT.

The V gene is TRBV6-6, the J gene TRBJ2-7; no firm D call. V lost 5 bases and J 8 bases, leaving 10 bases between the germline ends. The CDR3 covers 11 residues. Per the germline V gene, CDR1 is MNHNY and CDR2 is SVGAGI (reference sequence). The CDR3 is CASSRSFQQYF. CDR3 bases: TGTGCCAGCAGTAGGAGTTTTCAGCAGTACTTC.

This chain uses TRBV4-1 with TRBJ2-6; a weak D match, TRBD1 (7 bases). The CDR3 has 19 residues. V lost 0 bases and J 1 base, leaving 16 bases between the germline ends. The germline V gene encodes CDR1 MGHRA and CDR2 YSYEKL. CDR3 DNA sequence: TGCGCCAGCAGCCAAGATAGGAGGCAGGGGGGTTCTGGGGCCAACGTCCTGACTTTC. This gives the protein CASSQDRRQGGSGANVLTF.

The CDR3 region is CATEDTGGAETQYF. The DNA of the CDR3 is TGTGCCACCGAGGACACAGGGGGCGCGGAGACCCAGTACTTC. The gene calls are TRBV19 and TRBJ2-5; 9 positions match TRBD1. The CDR3 totals 14 residues. The germline CDR1 and CDR2 sequences are LNHDA and SQIVND (reference sequence). The V and J ends lost 10 bases and 5 bases, in that order; junction bases with no gene match: 11.

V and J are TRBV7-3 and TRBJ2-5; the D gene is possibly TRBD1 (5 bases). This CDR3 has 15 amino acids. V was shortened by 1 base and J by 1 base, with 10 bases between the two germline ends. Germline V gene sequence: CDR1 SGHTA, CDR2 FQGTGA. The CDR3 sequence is CASSLKGVSQETQYF. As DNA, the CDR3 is TGTGCCAGCAGCTTAAAAGGGGTATCCCAAGAGACCCAGTACTTC.

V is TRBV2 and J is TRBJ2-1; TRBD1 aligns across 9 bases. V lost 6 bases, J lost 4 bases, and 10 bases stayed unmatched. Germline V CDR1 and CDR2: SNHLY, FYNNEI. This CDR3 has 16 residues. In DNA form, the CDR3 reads TGTGCCAGCAGCGACAGGGGGGGGCAACGATACAATGAGCAGTTCTTC. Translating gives CASSDRGGQRYNEQFF.

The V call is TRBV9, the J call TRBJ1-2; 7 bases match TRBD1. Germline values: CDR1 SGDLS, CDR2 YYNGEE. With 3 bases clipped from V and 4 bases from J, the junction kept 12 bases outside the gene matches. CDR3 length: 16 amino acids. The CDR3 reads CASSARQGLHRYGYTF. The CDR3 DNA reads TGTGCCAGCAGCGCCCGACAGGGTTTGCATCGCTATGGCTACACCTTC.

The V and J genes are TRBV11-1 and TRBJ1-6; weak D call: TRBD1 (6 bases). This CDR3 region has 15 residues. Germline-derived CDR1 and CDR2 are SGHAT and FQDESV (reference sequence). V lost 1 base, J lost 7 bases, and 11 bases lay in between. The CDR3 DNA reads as TGTGCCAGCAGCTTAGAGACAGGCCAAAATTCACCCCTCCACTTT. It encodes CASSLETGQNSPLHF. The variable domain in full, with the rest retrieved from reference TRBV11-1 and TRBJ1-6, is EAEVAQSPRYKITEKSQAVAFWCDPISGHATLYWYRQILGQGPELLVQFQDESVVDDSQLPKDRFSAERLKGVDSTLKIQPAELGDSAMYLCASSLETGQNSPLHFGNGTRLTVT.

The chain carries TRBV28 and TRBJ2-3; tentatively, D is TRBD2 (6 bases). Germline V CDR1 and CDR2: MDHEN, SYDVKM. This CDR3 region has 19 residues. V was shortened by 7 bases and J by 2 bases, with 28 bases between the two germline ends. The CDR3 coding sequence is TGTGCCAGCACTAAGCGGGTCAGAACCCCCCCGCGAAACACAGATACGCAGTATTTT. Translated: CASTKRVRTPPRNTDTQYF.

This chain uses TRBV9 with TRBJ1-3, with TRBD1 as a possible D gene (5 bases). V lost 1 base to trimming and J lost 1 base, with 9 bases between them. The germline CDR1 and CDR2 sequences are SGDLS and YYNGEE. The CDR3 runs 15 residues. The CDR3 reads CASSVQGASGNTIYF. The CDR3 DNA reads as TGTGCCAGCAGCGTACAGGGCGCATCTGGAAACACCATATATTTT.

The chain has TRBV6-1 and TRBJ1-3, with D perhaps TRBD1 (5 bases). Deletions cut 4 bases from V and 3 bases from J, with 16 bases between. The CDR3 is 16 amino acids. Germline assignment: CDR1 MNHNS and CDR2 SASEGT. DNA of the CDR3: TGTGCCAGCAGTGGTCCCGTTGGGGCGCGTGGAAACACCATATATTTT. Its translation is CASSGPVGARGNTIYF.

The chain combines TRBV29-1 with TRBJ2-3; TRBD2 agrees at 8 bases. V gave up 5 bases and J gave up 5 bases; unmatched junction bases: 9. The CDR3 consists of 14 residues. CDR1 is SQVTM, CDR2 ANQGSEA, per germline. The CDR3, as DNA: TGCAGCGTTTTAATCGGGGGGGCGGAAGATACGCAGTATTTT. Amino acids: CSVLIGGAEDTQYF.

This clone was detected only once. The CDR3 loop is CASSRRDQETQYF. The CDR3 DNA sequence: TGTGCCAGCTCCAGGCGGGACCAAGAGACCCAGTACTTC. The rearrangement links TRBV5-5 to TRBJ2-5, with TRBD2 as a possible D gene (5 bases). This CDR3 spans 13 amino acids. CDR1 is SGHKS, CDR2 YYEKEE, per germline (reference sequence). Deletions cut 7 bases from V and 0 bases from J, with 10 bases between. Filled out from reference TRBV5-5 and TRBJ2-5, the complete variable domain reads DAGVTQSPTHLIKTRGQQVTLRCSPISGHKSVSWYQQVLGQGPQFIFQYYEKEERGRGNFPDRFSARQFPNYSSELNVNALLLGDSALYLCASSRRDQETQYFGPGTRLLVL.

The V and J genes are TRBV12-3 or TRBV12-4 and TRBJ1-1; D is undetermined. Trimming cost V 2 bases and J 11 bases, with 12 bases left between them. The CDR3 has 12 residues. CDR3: CASSLIGGWAFF. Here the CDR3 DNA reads TGTGCCAGCAGTTTAATTGGAGGGTGGGCTTTCTTT.

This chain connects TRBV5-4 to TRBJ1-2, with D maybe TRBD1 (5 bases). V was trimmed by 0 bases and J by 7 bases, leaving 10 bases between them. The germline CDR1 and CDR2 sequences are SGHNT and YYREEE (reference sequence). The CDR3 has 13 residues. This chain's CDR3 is CASSLDRRGGYTF. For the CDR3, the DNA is TGTGCCAGCAGCTTGGACAGGAGAGGTGGCTACACCTTC. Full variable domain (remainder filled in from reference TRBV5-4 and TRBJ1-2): ETGVTQSPTHLIKTRGQQVTLRCSSQSGHNTVSWYQQALGQGPQFIFQYYREEENGRGNFPPRFSGLQFPNYSSELNVNALELDDSALYLCASSLDRRGGYTFGSGTRLTVV.

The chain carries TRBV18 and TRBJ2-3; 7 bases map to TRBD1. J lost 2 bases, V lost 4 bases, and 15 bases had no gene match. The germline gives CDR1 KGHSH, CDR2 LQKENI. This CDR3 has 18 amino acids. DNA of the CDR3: TGTGCCAGCTCACAGCAGGCAAGGGGGCTCGTGTCCACAGATACGCAGTATTTT. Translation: CASSQQARGLVSTDTQYF.

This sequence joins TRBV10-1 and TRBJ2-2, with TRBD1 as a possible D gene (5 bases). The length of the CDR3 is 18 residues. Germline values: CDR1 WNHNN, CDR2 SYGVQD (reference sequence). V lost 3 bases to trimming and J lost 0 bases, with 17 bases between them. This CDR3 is CASSEGENRTSNTGELFF. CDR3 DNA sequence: TGCGCCAGCAGTGAAGGTGAAAACAGGACCTCGAACACCGGGGAGCTGTTTTTT.

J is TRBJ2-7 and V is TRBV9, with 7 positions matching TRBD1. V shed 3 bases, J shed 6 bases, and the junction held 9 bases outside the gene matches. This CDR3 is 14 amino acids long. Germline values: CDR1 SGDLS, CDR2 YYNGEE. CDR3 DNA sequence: TGTGCCAGCAGCGGACAGGGTGCCACATCCGAGCAGTACTTC. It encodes CASSGQGATSEQYF.

CDR3 loop: CASRTAERDQPQHF. CDR3 in DNA: TGTGCCAGTAGGACCGCCGAGAGGGATCAGCCCCAGCATTTT. This sequence joins TRBV19 and TRBJ1-5; D unresolved. V lost 6 bases and J 5 bases, leaving 14 bases between the germline ends. Germline V lookup: CDR1 LNHDA, CDR2 SQIVND (reference sequence). The CDR3 extends over 14 amino acids.

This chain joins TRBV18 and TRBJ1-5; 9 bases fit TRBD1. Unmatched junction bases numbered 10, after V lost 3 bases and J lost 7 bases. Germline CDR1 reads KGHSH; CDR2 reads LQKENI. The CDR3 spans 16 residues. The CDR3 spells CASSPQGQGTGQPQHF. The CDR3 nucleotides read TGTGCCAGCTCACCGCAAGGACAGGGGACGGGACAGCCCCAGCATTTT.

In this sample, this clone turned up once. DNA for the CDR3: TGTGCCTGGAGGAACCGGGACAGGGGCCAAGAGACCCAGTACTTC. Translation: CAWRNRDRGQETQYF. This chain connects TRBV30 to TRBJ2-5; TRBD1 aligns across 10 bases. Trimming took 3 bases from V and 1 from J; bases not matched to a gene: 5. CDR1 and CDR2 from the germline V gene are GTSNPN and SVGIG (reference sequence). The CDR3 runs to 15 residues.

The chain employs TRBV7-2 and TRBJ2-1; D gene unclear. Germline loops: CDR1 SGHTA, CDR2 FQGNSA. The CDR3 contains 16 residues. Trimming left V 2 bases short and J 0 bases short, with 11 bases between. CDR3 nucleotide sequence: TGTGCCAGCAGCTTAAGAGACTGGAGCTCCTACAATGAGCAGTTCTTC. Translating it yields CASSLRDWSSYNEQFF.

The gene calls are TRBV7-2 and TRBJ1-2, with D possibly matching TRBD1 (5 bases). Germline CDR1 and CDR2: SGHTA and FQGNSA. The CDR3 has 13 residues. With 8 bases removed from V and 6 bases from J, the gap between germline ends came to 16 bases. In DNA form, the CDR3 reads TGTGCCAGCGCCCCTTGGGGGGAGGATGGCTACACCTTC. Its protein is CASAPWGEDGYTF.

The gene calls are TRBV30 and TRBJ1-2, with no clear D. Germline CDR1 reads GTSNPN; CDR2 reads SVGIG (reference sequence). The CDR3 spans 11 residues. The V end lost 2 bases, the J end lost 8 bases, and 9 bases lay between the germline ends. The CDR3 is CAWSPGNGYTF. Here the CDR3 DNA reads TGTGCCTGGAGTCCGGGGAACGGCTACACCTTC.

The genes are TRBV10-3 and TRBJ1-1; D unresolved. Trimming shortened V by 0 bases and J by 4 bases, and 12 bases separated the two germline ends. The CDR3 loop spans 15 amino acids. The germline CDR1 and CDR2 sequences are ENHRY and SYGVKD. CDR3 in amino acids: CAISESSGLGTEAFF. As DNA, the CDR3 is TGTGCCATCAGTGAGTCGAGCGGCTTAGGCACTGAAGCTTTCTTT.